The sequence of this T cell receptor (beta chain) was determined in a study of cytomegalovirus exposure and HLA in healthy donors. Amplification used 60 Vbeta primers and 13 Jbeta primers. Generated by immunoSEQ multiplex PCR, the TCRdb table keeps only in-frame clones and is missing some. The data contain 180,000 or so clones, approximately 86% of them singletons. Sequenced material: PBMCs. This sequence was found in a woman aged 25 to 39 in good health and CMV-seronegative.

DNA for the CDR3: TGCGCCAGCAGCCACATAGGACAGACCTATAATTCACCCCTCCACTTT. Protein product: CASSHIGQTYNSPLHF. This chain joins TRBV4-1 and TRBJ1-6; a possible D gene is TRBD1 (6 bases). V dropped 3 bases and J dropped 2 bases, with 11 bases sitting between them. Germline V lookup: CDR1 MGHRA, CDR2 YSYEKL. This CDR3 is built from 16 residues.